The rows below give T cell receptor beta chains drawn from one sample of a study of technical replicates of blood from a handful of donors. TCRdb's table, derived via immunoSEQ multiplex PCR, lists solely in-frame clones and lacks some. The sample holds approximately 75,000 clones; 95% to 97% are singletons and the top ten take roughly 0.3%. Sequencing input: T cells isolated from PBMCs. Every receptor here comes from a human donor in good health. Both conserved end residues are part of each CDR3. The D gene is left open where the match is weak. Clone size, where shown, is once, few, many, or a class for clones that have expanded.

abundance: NA
j_gene: TRBJ1-2
v_gene: TRBV4-1
d_gene: TRBD1
CDR3aa: CASSQGTGGFYGYTF
CDR3nt: TGCGCCAGCAGCCAAGGGACAGGGGGCTTCTATGGCTACACCTTC

abundance: NA
j_gene: TRBJ1-1
v_gene: TRBV10-3
d_gene: NA
CDR3aa: CAISARDTEAFF
CDR3nt: TGTGCCATCAGCGCACGGGACACTGAAGCTTTCTTT

abundance: NA
j_gene: TRBJ2-1
v_gene: TRBV7-3
d_gene: TRBD1
CDR3aa: CASSPGTGGRNEQFF
CDR3nt: TGTGCCAGCAGCCCCGGGACAGGGGGCCGCAATGAGCAGTTCTTC

abundance: NA
j_gene: TRBJ2-7
v_gene: TRBV30
d_gene: NA
CDR3aa: CAWSPYSSYEQYF
CDR3nt: TGTGCCTGGAGCCCGTATAGCTCCTACGAGCAGTACTTC

abundance: NA
j_gene: TRBJ1-1
v_gene: TRBV30
d_gene: NA
CDR3aa: CAWKADRRGREAFF
CDR3nt: TGTGCCTGGAAAGCCGACAGACGAGGACGGGAAGCTTTCTTT

abundance: NA
j_gene: TRBJ2-7
v_gene: TRBV4-1
d_gene: TRBD1
CDR3aa: CASSQAGTGGKQYF
CDR3nt: TGCGCCAGCAGCCAAGCCGGGACAGGGGGCAAACAGTACTTC

abundance: few
j_gene: TRBJ2-3
v_gene: TRBV11-3
d_gene: NA
CDR3aa: CASSLGWARDGTDTQYF
CDR3nt: TGTGCCAGCAGCTTAGGTTGGGCCCGGGATGGGACAGATACGCAGTATTTT

abundance: NA
j_gene: TRBJ2-1
v_gene: TRBV27
d_gene: NA
CDR3aa: CASSLSSEGDEQFF
CDR3nt: TGTGCCAGCAGTTTATCGAGCGAGGGGGATGAGCAGTTCTTC

abundance: few
j_gene: TRBJ2-6
v_gene: TRBV29-1
d_gene: NA
CDR3aa: CSVDGGVPGANVLTF
CDR3nt: TGCAGCGTTGACGGGGGAGTGCCTGGGGCCAACGTCCTGACTTTC

abundance: NA
j_gene: TRBJ2-7
v_gene: TRBV13
d_gene: TRBD2
CDR3aa: CASSRTWAGGTGEQYF
CDR3nt: TGTGCCAGCAGCCGAACCTGGGCGGGAGGGACTGGCGAGCAGTACTTC

abundance: once
j_gene: TRBJ1-5
v_gene: TRBV7-3
d_gene: TRBD1
CDR3aa: CASSSGQGGSGRPQHF
CDR3nt: TGTGCCAGCAGCTCTGGACAGGGAGGTAGTGGTAGGCCCCAGCATTTT

abundance: NA
j_gene: TRBJ2-1
v_gene: TRBV6-5
d_gene: NA
CDR3aa: CASSYPSRGSYNEQFF
CDR3nt: TGTGCCAGCAGTTACCCGAGCCGGGGGTCCTACAATGAGCAGTTCTTC

abundance: NA
j_gene: TRBJ2-7
v_gene: TRBV27
d_gene: NA
CDR3aa: CASSSGSSYEQYF
CDR3nt: TGTGCCAGCAGTTCAGGCAGCTCCTACGAGCAGTACTTC

abundance: NA
j_gene: TRBJ1-2
v_gene: TRBV27
d_gene: TRBD1
CDR3aa: CASSLSQYRGGYTF
CDR3nt: TGTGCCAGCAGTTTATCCCAATACAGGGGTGGCTACACCTTC

abundance: once
j_gene: TRBJ2-7
v_gene: TRBV19
d_gene: TRBD2
CDR3aa: CASSAGLAGDYEQYF
CDR3nt: TGTGCCAGTAGTGCCGGCCTAGCGGGAGACTACGAGCAGTACTTC

abundance: NA
j_gene: TRBJ2-7
v_gene: TRBV4-3
d_gene: TRBD2
CDR3aa: CASSSLAGGLSYEQYF
CDR3nt: TGCGCCAGCAGCTCACTAGCGGGAGGGCTTTCCTACGAGCAGTACTTC

abundance: NA
j_gene: TRBJ2-3
v_gene: TRBV10-3
d_gene: NA
CDR3aa: CAISESNGDTQYF
CDR3nt: TGTGCCATCAGTGAGTCGAACGGAGATACGCAGTATTTT

abundance: NA
j_gene: TRBJ2-7
v_gene: TRBV4-1
d_gene: TRBD2
CDR3aa: CASSQVSGIYEQYF
CDR3nt: TGCGCCAGCAGCCAAGTGAGCGGGATCTACGAGCAGTACTTC

abundance: NA
j_gene: TRBJ2-3
v_gene: TRBV5-1
d_gene: TRBD2
CDR3aa: CASSGGRLASGTDTQYF
CDR3nt: TGCGCCAGCAGCGGGGGGAGACTAGCGAGTGGTACAGATACGCAGTATTTT

abundance: NA
j_gene: TRBJ2-1
v_gene: TRBV18
d_gene: TRBD1
CDR3aa: CASSPGTVNNEQFF
CDR3nt: TGTGCCAGCTCACCTGGGACAGTTAACAATGAGCAGTTCTTC